This TCR beta chain was recorded in a study of identifying expanded T cells in peripheral blood. TCRdb's table, derived via immunoSEQ multiplex PCR, lists solely in-frame clones and lacks some. Of about 52,000 clones in the sample, roughly 82% were seen once. The CDR3 runs 15 residues. V lost 5 bases, J lost 9 bases, and 20 bases lay in between. Germline CDR1 is SGHTA and CDR2 is FQGNSA. Specimen: blood. The chain carries TRBV7-2 and TRBJ2-1; possible D gene TRBD2, 6 bases. This TCR was sampled from a person between 18 and 75 years old in good health. CDR3 protein: CASSPGTGLPGEQFF. The CDR3 bases are TGTGCCAGCAGCCCAGGGACTGGTCTCCCGGGTGAGCAGTTCTTC.